This T cell receptor (beta chain) was obtained from a study of cytomegalovirus exposure and HLA in healthy donors (dated by TCRdb to 2017 to 2019). Some background on the complete study: An earlier analysis of 587 of the donors reported approximately 300 Gb of sequence data and some 100 million unique TCR beta sequences from about 200 million T cells. A separate validation cohort of over 95 different subjects was used in addition to the approximately 640-subject first cohort. HLA typing covered class I and class II loci at four-digit resolution. The later analysis used no new phenotypic data to find candidate immune exposures, relying instead on TCR beta sequences and their occurrence across donors. Among the roughly 390 genotyped donors, under 90% belonged to the genetic ancestry cluster associated with self-reported Caucasian donors. Roughly five DR-DQ haplotypes were handled as single units for association and clustering because linkage in the cohort was strong. Among some 400 genotyped donors of the cohort, an average of approximately 250,000 unique TCR beta nucleotide sequences were sequenced per donor, approximately 20% of them non-productive. A later analysis re-examined previously published TCR beta repertoires from 610 or so donors and added high-resolution HLA genotyping to investigate patterns of TCR occurrence. To predict cytomegalovirus infection status, the study brought together high-throughput TCR immunosequencing, statistical association of individual TCRs with disease status, and machine learning. The number of donors typed differed by locus, with about 629-630 for A, B, C, DRB1 and DQB1, approximately 500 for DQA1, under 610 for DPA1, and some 440 for DPB1. Donor age, sex, ethnicity and CMV serostatus were collected together with the repertoire data. The study aimed to test whether signatures of past pathogen exposure could be identified by cataloging public T cell receptors. The study used immunosequencing to profile the T cell repertoires of under 700 subjects and linked those repertoires to cytomegalovirus serostatus. To decide whether each TCR beta V gene segment behaved as functional or pseudogenic, an earlier analysis of some 570 of the donors relied on high-throughput TCR beta sequencing. An early release that covered about 600 HLA-typed donors contained about 300 gigabases of sequencing data and 65 million to 100 million unique TCR sequences. A later genetic analysis used genome-wide SNP genotypes for about three fifths of the roughly 700 donors, treating that subset as a discovery cohort. Every repertoire in the discovery cohort had been generated on one and the same sequencing platform.

The cohort consisted of more than 650 healthy bone marrow donors. Cohort members were all nominally healthy when sampled, although unrecorded immune exposures were likely present. The donor was CMV seronegative and was included in the group of 352 seronegative cohort members. Every donor gave a peripheral blood sample, and the peripheral blood mononuclear cells from that sample were used for TCR beta sequencing. Genomic DNA extraction from the blood cell samples was performed with the Qiagen DNeasy Blood Extraction Kit. The library was made by the immunoSEQ multiplex PCR assay. A mixture of 60 forward primers for TCR Vbeta segments and 13 reverse primers for TCR Jbeta segments was used in the multiplex PCR. A multiplex PCR assay on genomic DNA amplified the CDR3 region of rearranged TCR beta genes. Amplified TCR beta libraries were sequenced as 87-base-pair reads on the Illumina HiSeq System. As for how the authors treated the data: Across the 640 or so repertoires, a later analysis counted 80 million or so unique TCR beta chains, roughly 11 million of which were shared by at least two donors. To remove PCR and sequencing errors, raw reads were error-corrected and collapsed into unique sequences using a nearest-neighbor algorithm that merged closely related sequences. V, D and J gene segments were assigned by aligning CDR3 sequences to IMGT reference sequences. Each retained sequence needed at least a six-nucleotide match to both a V gene segment and a J gene segment. Rearrangements were called productive when the CDR3 lacked stop codons and stayed in frame with V and J; all others were non-productive. CDR3 was defined by IMGT convention, running from the second conserved V-encoded cysteine to the conserved J-encoded phenylalanine. The earlier analysis of 587 of the donors excluded sequences that lacked an unambiguous match to a single V gene segment. In an earlier analysis of several hundred of the donors, V segments were called functional above 56.7% productive rearrangements and were called segregating when the between-donor standard deviation exceeded 5%. To diagnose cytomegalovirus status from the catalog of TCR beta chain sequences, a statistical classification framework was built. V and J gene assignment, in a later analysis, came from comparing TCR nucleotide sequences with IMGT/GENE-DB human TR gene sequences. The TCRdist pipeline was used in a later analysis to assign CDR3 sequences and most-parsimonious VDJ recombination scenarios. A later analysis defined each TCR beta chain by its CDR3 amino acid sequence plus V-gene family, and excluded reads lacking a unique V-gene family. As a way to deal with suspected cross-contamination and a sequencing artifact, a later analysis dropped 450 to 700 nucleotide sequences that were highly shared and had low generation probability. In a later analysis, a clonal expansion index for each public chain was calculated from normalized within-repertoire ranks of inferred template counts. A later analysis computed generation probabilities with a VDJ recombination model fitted to out-of-frame rearrangements, and checked the results against IGoR. Hypergeometric tests were used in a later analysis to score TCR-TCR, TCR-HLA and TCR-CMV co-occurrence, with a repertoire-size bias correction applied to the TCR pairs. A later analysis estimated false discovery rates by permuting HLA or CMV assignments 20 times. In a later analysis, co-occurring TCRs were grouped using DBSCAN, and TCRdist sequence similarity was added for clustering within HLA-allele-positive subsets. Co-occurrence clustering excluded repertoires with fewer than 30,000 or more than 120,000 public chains, plus five with anomalous nucleotide sharing. Drawn from immuneACCESS, this table holds only the in-frame rearrangements with V and J called that TCRdb kept. Clones are partly lost; checked studies trace under half to an unresolved V gene and leave the rest unexplained. V, J and clone size reflect that table, while D and trimming were determined from the DNA. The sample table records 140,000 to 150,000 clones; roughly 85% of these occur just once. The top ten constitute 1.7% of the sample.

Looking up the germline V gene yields CDR1 KGHSH and CDR2 LQKENI. The CDR3 goes from the cysteine to the phenylalanine over 16 residues. Of the read, only the CDR3 DNA is kept; its 48 bases are in frame from base 1. Compared with germline, V lacks 3 bases and J lacks 3 bases; bases without a gene match: 3. On this clone: No cognate antigen has been identified for it. No clone much larger than this one lies a single base away; base qualities are absent.

Overall study outcomes, separate from this receptor: For the cohort, immune exposure information was limited to CMV serostatus. A further reported finding was that TCR beta sequences accurately predicted the HLA-A and HLA-B alleles for most subjects in the first cohort. A total of 164 TCR beta chains were listed by the study as associated with cytomegalovirus. An earlier analysis of approximately 540 of the donors showed that most TCR beta V segments appeared in productive rearrangements either about 87% or about 30% of the time, which broadly matched IMGT annotations. Compared with equally common non-associated chains, HLA-associated TCR beta chains in a later analysis were more clonally expanded and had lower generation probabilities. In a later analysis, the rate of TCR association differed among HLA loci, with DRB1 alleles having the most associated TCRs and HLA-C alleles having the fewest. The 87-base-pair reads could not distinguish some IMGT-functional V segments, including TRBV6-2 and TRBV6-3, so those segments were excluded. A later analysis found that most CMV-associated TCR beta chains appeared HLA-restricted, with HLA associations seemingly driven largely by CMV exposure. The authors suggested that the approach could potentially be extended to other disease states and immunological phenotypes. At a false discovery rate of 0.05, a later analysis linked around 15,000 TCR beta sequences to specific HLA alleles. Strong co-occurrence of HLA alleles, especially DR and DQ, made assigning TCR associations to individual alleles difficult. A cluster of highly shared sequence variants was judged likely to be a technical artifact of the sequencing pipeline. Because some donors lacked HLA typing at each locus, the association tests relied only on the typed subset. Linkage disequilibrium might explain the correlated functional status among segregating V segments, but an unknown experimental factor could not be excluded. The presence/absence analyses assumed that sequencing depth was roughly uniform across donors, and that assumption may not be true. The cohort was sequenced for TCR beta chains only, and without alpha or paired-chain data the features that could be detected were limited. In vitro tests confirmed that a few of the cytomegalovirus-associated TCR beta chains recognize cytomegalovirus antigens. A later analysis reported that several top co-occurrence clusters appeared linked to parvovirus B19, influenza, CMV and Epstein-Barr virus. According to a later genetic analysis, donors in an Asian-associated ancestry cluster had fewer N-insertions in productive TCRs than the approximately 630-donor mean. Across donors, most TCR sequences were observed very rarely, whereas some public TCRs were present in many individuals. Because counts were too low, around 18 rarely observed V segments, including chromosome 9 orphons, were left out of the earlier analysis of a few hundred of the donors. The classifier was reported to diagnose cytomegalovirus status with high specificity and sensitivity in both the original cohort and the validation cohort. In a later genetic analysis, a missense DCLRE1C variant was associated with V-gene and J-gene trimming of TCR beta chains, and the association was replicated in an independent cohort.

The receptor comes from a woman in her thirties in good health and CMV-seronegative. Sequencing used PBMCs. This receptor chain uses TRBV18 and TRBJ2-6, with 9 bases in between that match TRBD1. The sequence in DNA is TGTGCCAGCTCACCGACAGGGGGGTATGGGGCCAACGTCCTGACTTTC. It specifies CASSPTGGYGANVLTF.